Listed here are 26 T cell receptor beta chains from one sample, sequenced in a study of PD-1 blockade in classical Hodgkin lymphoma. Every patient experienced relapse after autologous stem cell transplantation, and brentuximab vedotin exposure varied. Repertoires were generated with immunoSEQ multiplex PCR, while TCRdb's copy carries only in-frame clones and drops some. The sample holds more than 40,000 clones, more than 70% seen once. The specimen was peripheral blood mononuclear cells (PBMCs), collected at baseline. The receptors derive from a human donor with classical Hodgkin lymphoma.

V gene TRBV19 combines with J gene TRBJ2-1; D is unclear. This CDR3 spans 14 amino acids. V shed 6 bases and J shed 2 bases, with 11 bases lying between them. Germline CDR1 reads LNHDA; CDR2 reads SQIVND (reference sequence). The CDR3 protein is CASSRTEPYNEQFF. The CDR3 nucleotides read TGTGCCAGTAGCCGGACGGAACCCTACAATGAGCAGTTCTTC. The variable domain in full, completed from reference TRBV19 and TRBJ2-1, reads DGGITQSPKYLFRKEGQNVTLSCEQNLNHDAMYWYRQDPGQGLRLIYYSQIVNDFQKGDIAEGYSVSREKKESFPLTVTSAQKNPTAFYLCASSRTEPYNEQFFGPGTRLTVL.

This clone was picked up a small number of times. The CDR3, as DNA: TGCGCCACCCTAGCGGGAGTCACCTACGAGCAGTACTTC. It codes for CATLAGVTYEQYF. The chain joins TRBV10-2 to TRBJ2-7; 10 positions agree with TRBD2. The length of the CDR3 is 13 residues. The junction had 5 bases not matched to a gene; V was cut back by 10 bases and J by 2 bases. CDR1 is WSHSY and CDR2 is SAAADI in the germline V gene.

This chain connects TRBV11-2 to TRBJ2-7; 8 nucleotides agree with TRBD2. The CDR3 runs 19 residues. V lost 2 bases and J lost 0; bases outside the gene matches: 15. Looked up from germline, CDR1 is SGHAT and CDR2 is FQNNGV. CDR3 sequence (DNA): TGTGCCAGCAGCTTAAAATTCGGGGGGGATAGCGGGATCTCCTACGAGCAGTACTTC. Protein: CASSLKFGGDSGISYEQYF.

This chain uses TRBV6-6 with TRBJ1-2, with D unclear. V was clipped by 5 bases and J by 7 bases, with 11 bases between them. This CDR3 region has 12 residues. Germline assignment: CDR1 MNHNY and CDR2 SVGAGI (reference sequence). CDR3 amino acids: CASSPGGRGYTF. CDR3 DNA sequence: TGTGCCAGCAGTCCCGGCGGCCGTGGCTACACCTTC.

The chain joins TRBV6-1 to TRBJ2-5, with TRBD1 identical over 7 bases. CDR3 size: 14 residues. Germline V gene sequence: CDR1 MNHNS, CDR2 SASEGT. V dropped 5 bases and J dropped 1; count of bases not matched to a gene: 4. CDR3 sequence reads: CASSLDRSQETQYF. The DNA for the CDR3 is TGTGCCAGCAGTTTGGACAGGAGCCAAGAGACCCAGTACTTC.

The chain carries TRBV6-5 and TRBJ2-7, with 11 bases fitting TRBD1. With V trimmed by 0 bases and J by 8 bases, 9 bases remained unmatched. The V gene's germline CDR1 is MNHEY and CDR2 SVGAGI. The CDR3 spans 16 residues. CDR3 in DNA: TGTGCCAGCAGTTACTCGACGGACAGGGGGCTGGGGAAGCAGTACTTC. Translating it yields CASSYSTDRGLGKQYF.

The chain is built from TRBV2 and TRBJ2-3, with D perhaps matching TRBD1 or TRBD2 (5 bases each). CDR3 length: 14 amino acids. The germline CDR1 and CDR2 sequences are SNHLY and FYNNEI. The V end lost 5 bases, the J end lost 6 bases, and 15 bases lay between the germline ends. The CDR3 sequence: CASSRDQAPDTQYF. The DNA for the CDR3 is TGTGCCAGCAGTAGGGACCAGGCCCCCGATACGCAGTATTTT.

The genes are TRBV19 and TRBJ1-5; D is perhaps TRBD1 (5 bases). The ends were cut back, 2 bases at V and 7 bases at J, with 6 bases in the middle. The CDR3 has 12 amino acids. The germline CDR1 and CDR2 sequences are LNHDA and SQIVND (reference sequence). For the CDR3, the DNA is TGTGCCAGTAGTATAAGGGACCAGCCCCAGCATTTT. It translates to CASSIRDQPQHF.

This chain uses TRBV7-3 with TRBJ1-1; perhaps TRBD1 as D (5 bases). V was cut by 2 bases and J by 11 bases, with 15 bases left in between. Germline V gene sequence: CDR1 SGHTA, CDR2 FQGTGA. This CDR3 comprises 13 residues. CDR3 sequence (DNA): TGTGCCAGCAGCTTATGGGGACGTTGGGGTGCTTTCTTT. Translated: CASSLWGRWGAFF.

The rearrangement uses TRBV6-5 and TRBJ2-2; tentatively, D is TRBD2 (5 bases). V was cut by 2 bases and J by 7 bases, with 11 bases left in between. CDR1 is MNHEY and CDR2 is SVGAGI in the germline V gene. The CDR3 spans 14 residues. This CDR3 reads CASSYRDLVGELFF. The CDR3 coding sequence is TGTGCCAGCAGTTACCGGGATTTGGTCGGGGAGCTGTTTTTT.

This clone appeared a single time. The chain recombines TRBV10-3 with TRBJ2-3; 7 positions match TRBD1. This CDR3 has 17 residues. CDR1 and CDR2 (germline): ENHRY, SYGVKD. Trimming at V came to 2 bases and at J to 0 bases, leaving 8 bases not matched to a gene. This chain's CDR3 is CAISETGTVSSTDTQYF. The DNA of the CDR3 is TGTGCCATCAGTGAGACCGGGACAGTATCTAGCACAGATACGCAGTATTTT.

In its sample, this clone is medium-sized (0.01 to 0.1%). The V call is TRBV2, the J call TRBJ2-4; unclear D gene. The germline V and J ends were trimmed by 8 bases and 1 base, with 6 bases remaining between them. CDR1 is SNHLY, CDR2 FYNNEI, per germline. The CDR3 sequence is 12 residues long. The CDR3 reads CASSAAKNIQYF. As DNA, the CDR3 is TGTGCCAGCTCAGCGGCCAAAAACATTCAGTACTTC. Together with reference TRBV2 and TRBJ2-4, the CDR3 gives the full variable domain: EPEVTQTPSHQVTQMGQEVILRCVPISNHLYFYWYRQILGQKVEFLVSFYNNEISEKSEIFDDQFSVERPDGSNFTLKIRSTKLEDSAMYFCASSAAKNIQYFGAGTRLSVL.

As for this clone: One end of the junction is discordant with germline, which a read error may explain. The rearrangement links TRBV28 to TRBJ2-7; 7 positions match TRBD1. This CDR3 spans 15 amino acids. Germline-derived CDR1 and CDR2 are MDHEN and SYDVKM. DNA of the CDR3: TGTGTCAGCAGTTACGAGACGGGACAGAGCTACGAGCAGTACTTC. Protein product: CVSSYETGQSYEQYF.

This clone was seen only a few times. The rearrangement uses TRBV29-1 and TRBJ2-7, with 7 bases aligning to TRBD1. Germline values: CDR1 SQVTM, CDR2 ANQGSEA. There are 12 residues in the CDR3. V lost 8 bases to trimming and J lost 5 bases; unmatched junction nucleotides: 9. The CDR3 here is CSSRGLSNEQYF. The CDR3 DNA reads TGCAGCTCTAGGGGGCTCTCGAACGAGCAGTACTTC.

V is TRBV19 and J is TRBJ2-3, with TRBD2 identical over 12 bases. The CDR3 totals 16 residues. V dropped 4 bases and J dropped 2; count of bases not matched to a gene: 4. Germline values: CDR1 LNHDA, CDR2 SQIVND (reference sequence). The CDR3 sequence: CASSTWTSGDTDTQYF. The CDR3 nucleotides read TGTGCCAGTAGTACTTGGACTAGCGGGGACACAGATACGCAGTATTTT. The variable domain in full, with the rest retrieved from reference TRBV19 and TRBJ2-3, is DGGITQSPKYLFRKEGQNVTLSCEQNLNHDAMYWYRQDPGQGLRLIYYSQIVNDFQKGDIAEGYSVSREKKESFPLTVTSAQKNPTAFYLCASSTWTSGDTDTQYFGPGTRLTVL.

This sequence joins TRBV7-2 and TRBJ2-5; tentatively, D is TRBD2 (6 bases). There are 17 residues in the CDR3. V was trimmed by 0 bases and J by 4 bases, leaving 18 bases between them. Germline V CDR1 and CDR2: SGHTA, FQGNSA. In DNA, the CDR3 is TGTGCCAGCAGCTTAGCCGGGGGACCGAGGGTAGTAGAGACCCAGTACTTC. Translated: CASSLAGGPRVVETQYF. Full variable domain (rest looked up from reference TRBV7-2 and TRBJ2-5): GAGVSQSPSNKVTEKGKDVELRCDPISGHTALYWYRQSLGQGLEFLIYFQGNSAPDKSGLPSDRFSAERTGGSVSTLTIQRTQQEDSAVYLCASSLAGGPRVVETQYFGPGTRLLVL.

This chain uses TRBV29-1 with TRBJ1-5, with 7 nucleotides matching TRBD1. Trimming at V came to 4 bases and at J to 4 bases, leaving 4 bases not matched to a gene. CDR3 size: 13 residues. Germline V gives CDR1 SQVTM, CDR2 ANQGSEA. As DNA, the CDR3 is TGCAGCGTTGGGGACAGTATTAATCAGCCCCAGCATTTT. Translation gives CSVGDSINQPQHF.

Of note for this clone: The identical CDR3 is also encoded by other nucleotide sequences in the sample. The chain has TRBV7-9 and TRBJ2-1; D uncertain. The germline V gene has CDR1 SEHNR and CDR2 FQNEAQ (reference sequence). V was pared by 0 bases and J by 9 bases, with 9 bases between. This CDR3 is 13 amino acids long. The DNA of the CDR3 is TGTGCCAGCAGCTTAGCGCCGGGTGGTGAGCAGTTCTTC. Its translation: CASSLAPGGEQFF.

CDR3 residues: CASTWGSRAFF. The CDR3 DNA follows: TGTGCCAGTACGTGGGGAAGTAGGGCTTTCTTT. V usage is TRBV19 and J usage is TRBJ1-1; D call uncertain. The CDR3 spans 11 residues. Germline V gene data show CDR1 as LNHDA and CDR2 as SQIVND (reference sequence). V was shortened by 7 bases and J by 11 bases, with 14 bases between the two germline ends. The variable domain in full, with the rest retrieved from reference TRBV19 and TRBJ1-1, is DGGITQSPKYLFRKEGQNVTLSCEQNLNHDAMYWYRQDPGQGLRLIYYSQIVNDFQKGDIAEGYSVSREKKESFPLTVTSAQKNPTAFYLCASTWGSRAFFGQGTRLTVV.

CDR3 in amino acids: CASSRAVTWDTEAFF. CDR3 bases: TGTGCCAGCAGCCGGGCGGTGACATGGGACACTGAAGCTTTCTTT. V usage is TRBV4-2 and J usage is TRBJ1-1; D gene ambiguous. The CDR3 is 15 amino acids. Germline V gives CDR1 LGHNA, CDR2 YNFKEQ. Trimming shortened V by 4 bases and J by 3 bases, and 15 bases separated the two germline ends.

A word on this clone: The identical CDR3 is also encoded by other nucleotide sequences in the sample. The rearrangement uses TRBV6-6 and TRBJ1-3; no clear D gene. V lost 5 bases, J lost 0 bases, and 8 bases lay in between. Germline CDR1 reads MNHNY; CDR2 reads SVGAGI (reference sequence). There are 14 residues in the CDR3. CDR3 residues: CASSRTPSGNTIYF. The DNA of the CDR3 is TGTGCCAGCAGTCGGACCCCCTCTGGAAACACCATATATTTT.

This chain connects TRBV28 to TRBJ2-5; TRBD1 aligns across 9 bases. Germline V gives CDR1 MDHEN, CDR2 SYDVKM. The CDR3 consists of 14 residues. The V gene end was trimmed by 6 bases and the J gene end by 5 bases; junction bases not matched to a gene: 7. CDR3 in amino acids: CASSPQGARETQYF. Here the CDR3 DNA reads TGTGCCAGCAGCCCACAGGGGGCTAGGGAGACCCAGTACTTC.

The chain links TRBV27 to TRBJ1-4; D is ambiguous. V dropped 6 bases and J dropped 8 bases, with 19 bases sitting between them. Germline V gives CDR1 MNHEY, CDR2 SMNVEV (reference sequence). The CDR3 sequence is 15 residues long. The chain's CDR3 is CASSPPQPTGEKLFF. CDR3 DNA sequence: TGTGCCAGCAGCCCCCCCCAGCCTACGGGGGAAAAACTGTTTTTT. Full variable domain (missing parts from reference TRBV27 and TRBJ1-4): EAQVTQNPRYLITVTGKKLTVTCSQNMNHEYMSWYRQDPGLGLRQIYYSMNVEVTDKGDVPEGYKVSRKEKRNFPLILESPSPNQTSLYFCASSPPQPTGEKLFFGSGTQLSVL.

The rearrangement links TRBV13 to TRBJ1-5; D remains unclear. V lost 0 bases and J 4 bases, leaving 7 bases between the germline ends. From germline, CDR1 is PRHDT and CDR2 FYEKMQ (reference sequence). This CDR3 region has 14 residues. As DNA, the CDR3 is TGTGCCAGCAGCTTAGGGTCGATTAATCAGCCCCAGCATTTT. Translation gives CASSLGSINQPQHF.

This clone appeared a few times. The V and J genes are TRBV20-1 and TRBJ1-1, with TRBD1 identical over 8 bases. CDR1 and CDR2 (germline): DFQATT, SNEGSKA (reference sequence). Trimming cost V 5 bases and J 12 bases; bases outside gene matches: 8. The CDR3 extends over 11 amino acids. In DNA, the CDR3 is TGCAGTGCTCTGACAGGGGCGGCGACTTTCTTT. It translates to CSALTGAATFF.

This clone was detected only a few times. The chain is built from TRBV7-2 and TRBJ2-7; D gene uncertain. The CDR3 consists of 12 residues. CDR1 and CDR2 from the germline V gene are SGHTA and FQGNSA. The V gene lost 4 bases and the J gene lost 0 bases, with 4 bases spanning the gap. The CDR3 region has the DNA TGTGCCAGCAGCTCGAGCTCCTACGAGCAGTACTTC. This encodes CASSSSSYEQYF.